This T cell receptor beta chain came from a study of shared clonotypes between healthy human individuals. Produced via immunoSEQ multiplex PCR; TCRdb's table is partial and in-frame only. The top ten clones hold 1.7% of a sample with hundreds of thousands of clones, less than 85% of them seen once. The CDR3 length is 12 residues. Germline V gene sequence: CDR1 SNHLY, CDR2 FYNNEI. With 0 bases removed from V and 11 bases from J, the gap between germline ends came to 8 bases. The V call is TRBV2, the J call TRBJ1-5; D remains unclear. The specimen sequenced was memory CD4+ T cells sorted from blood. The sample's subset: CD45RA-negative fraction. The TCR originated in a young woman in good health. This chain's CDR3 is CASSEAVPAQHF. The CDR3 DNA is TGTGCCAGCAGTGAAGCGGTACCAGCCCAGCATTTT.